These 15 T cell receptor beta chains share one sample of origin, sequenced in a study of blood T cell repertoires in COVID-19. TCRdb's table, derived via immunoSEQ multiplex PCR, lists solely in-frame clones and lacks some. The sample has fewer than 250,000 clones, approximately 83% seen once. The sample consisted of peripheral blood. These receptors were collected from a woman between 35 and 50 years old with active or convalescent COVID-19.

The chain employs TRBV29-1 and TRBJ1-4, with D tentatively TRBD1 (6 bases). Germline V gives CDR1 SQVTM, CDR2 ANQGSEA. Trimming stripped 0 bases from V and 8 bases from J, with 10 bases between. The CDR3 sequence is 13 residues long. Here the CDR3 reads CSVEEPGEEKLFF. The DNA of the CDR3 is TGCAGCGTTGAAGAACCAGGGGAGGAAAAACTGTTTTTT.

The gene calls are TRBV7-6 and TRBJ2-7; 9 nucleotides match TRBD1. The V segment lost 0 bases and the J segment 3 bases; nucleotides outside the gene matches: 3. CDR3 length equals 15 residues. Germline V lookup: CDR1 SGHVS, CDR2 FNYEAQ. The CDR3 DNA reads TGTGCCAGCAGCTTAGCAAGGACAGGGGACTACGAGCAGTACTTC. It encodes CASSLARTGDYEQYF. The whole variable domain, filled in from reference TRBV7-6 and TRBJ2-7, reads GAGVSQSPRYKVTKRGQDVALRCDPISGHVSLYWYRQALGQGPEFLTYFNYEAQQDKSGLPNDRFSAERPEGSISTLTIQRTEQRDSAMYRCASSLARTGDYEQYFGPGTRLTVT.

This chain links TRBV7-2 with TRBJ2-3; 7 bases are shared with TRBD1. This CDR3 region has 15 residues. Germline V lookup: CDR1 SGHTA, CDR2 FQGNSA. The J segment lost 0 bases and the V segment lost 5 bases, leaving 5 bases of the junction unmatched. The CDR3 DNA follows: TGTGCCAGCAGCCCATGGACAGGAAGCACAGATACGCAGTATTTT. Its translation: CASSPWTGSTDTQYF.

The rearrangement uses TRBV5-6 and TRBJ2-1, with 8 bases lining up with TRBD2. Germline loops: CDR1 SGHDT, CDR2 YYEEEE. This CDR3 has 17 amino acids. V shed 1 base and J 6 bases; nucleotides not matched to a gene: 12. The CDR3 loop is CASSLFSGTALLNEQFF. CDR3 bases: TGTGCCAGCAGCTTGTTTAGCGGGACCGCACTCCTCAATGAGCAGTTCTTC.

This rearrangement joins TRBV24-1 to TRBJ1-2; no reliable D call. V gave up 4 bases and J gave up 4 bases, with 18 bases separating them. This CDR3 is 16 amino acids long. Germline-derived CDR1 and CDR2 are KGHDR and SFDVKD. The CDR3 region is CATSDPGGSLPYGYTF. The DNA of the CDR3 is TGTGCCACCAGTGACCCGGGAGGATCCCTTCCCTATGGCTACACCTTC.

The chain recombines TRBV27 with TRBJ2-3, with a possible D match to TRBD2 (5 bases). The CDR3 sequence is 16 residues long. Germline CDR1 is MNHEY and CDR2 is SMNVEV (reference sequence). V was shortened by 4 bases and J by 2 bases, with 16 bases between the two germline ends. CDR3 residues: CASSSLGGRPTDTQYF. The CDR3 DNA sequence: TGTGCCAGCAGTTCTTTGGGCGGGCGACCCACAGATACGCAGTATTTT.

This chain links TRBV4-2 with TRBJ1-3; 9 nucleotides line up with TRBD1. The CDR3 covers 14 residues. The germline V gene has CDR1 LGHNA and CDR2 YNFKEQ. Trimming took 5 bases from V and 8 from J; bases not matched to a gene: 7. CDR3 in DNA: TGTGCCAGCAGCTCCGAGGGACAGGGCGACACCATATATTTT. It codes for CASSSEGQGDTIYF.

The rearrangement links TRBV4-3 to TRBJ2-5; unclear D gene. The CDR3 is made up of 13 amino acids. CDR1 is LGHNA, CDR2 YSLEER, per germline. The V and J ends lost 0 bases and 5 bases respectively, with 7 bases between them. In DNA, the CDR3 is TGCGCCAGCAGCCAAGATAGCTGGGAGACCCAGTACTTC. This gives the protein CASSQDSWETQYF.

This chain connects TRBV29-1 to TRBJ2-7; D perhaps matches TRBD2 (5 bases). The germline gives CDR1 SQVTM, CDR2 ANQGSEA. V lost 7 bases, J lost 4 bases, and 14 bases lay in between. The length of the CDR3 is 12 residues. The CDR3 DNA is TGCAGCGCCCGACAAGGGAGATACGAGCAGTACTTC. Translating gives CSARQGRYEQYF.

DNA of the CDR3: TGTGCCTGGAGTGTACCTCGGGACTGGCAGTTCTTC. It encodes CAWSVPRDWQFF. This sequence joins TRBV30 and TRBJ2-1, with D possibly TRBD2 on 6 matching bases. The ends were cut back, 0 bases at V and 12 bases at J, with 12 bases in the middle. Germline V lookup: CDR1 GTSNPN, CDR2 SVGIG (reference sequence). The CDR3 runs 12 residues.

In this sample, this clone turned up once. V gene TRBV7-8 combines with J gene TRBJ2-2; 9 bases agree with TRBD1. The CDR3 runs 16 residues. Trimming took 3 bases from V and 3 from J; bases not matched to a gene: 5. Germline CDR1 and CDR2: SGHVS and FQNEAQ. In DNA, the CDR3 is TGTGCCAGCAGCTTCGGGAACAGGGGGCACACCGGGGAGCTGTTTTTT. Amino acid sequence: CASSFGNRGHTGELFF.

V gene TRBV28 combines with J gene TRBJ1-1, with 9 bases lining up with TRBD1. The CDR3 consists of 14 residues. The V gene's germline CDR1 is MDHEN and CDR2 SYDVKM. After removal of 5 bases from V and 4 bases from J, the junction contained 5 bases not matched to a gene. CDR3 residues: CASSETGGSTEAFF. CDR3 nucleotide sequence: TGTGCCAGCAGTGAGACAGGGGGTAGCACTGAAGCTTTCTTT.

This chain connects TRBV30 to TRBJ2-3, with D perhaps matching TRBD1 (6 bases). Germline CDR1 is GTSNPN and CDR2 is SVGIG (reference sequence). The germline V and J ends were trimmed by 2 bases and 2 bases, with 14 bases remaining between them. The CDR3 is 15 amino acids. Written as DNA, the CDR3 is TGTGCCTGGAGTAGGGCACAGGGCCTCACAGATACGCAGTATTTT. Amino acid sequence: CAWSRAQGLTDTQYF.

The chain is built from TRBV5-6 and TRBJ1-4; possible D gene TRBD1, 6 bases. The CDR3 runs 16 residues. The germline V gene has CDR1 SGHDT and CDR2 YYEEEE. Trimming removed 4 bases from V and 4 bases from J, with 17 bases in between. This CDR3 reads CASSPRGGQFNEKLFF. In DNA, the CDR3 is TGTGCCAGCAGCCCACGGGGCGGACAGTTTAATGAAAAACTGTTTTTT.

The CDR3, as DNA: TGTGCCAGCAGGGAGTTCGGGTCCCCCACAGATACGCAGTATTTT. As protein: CASREFGSPTDTQYF. V is TRBV6-5 and J is TRBJ2-3; D gene uncertain. Germline lookup yields CDR1 MNHEY and CDR2 SVGAGI. There are 15 residues in the CDR3. V was clipped by 6 bases and J by 2 bases, with 15 bases between them.